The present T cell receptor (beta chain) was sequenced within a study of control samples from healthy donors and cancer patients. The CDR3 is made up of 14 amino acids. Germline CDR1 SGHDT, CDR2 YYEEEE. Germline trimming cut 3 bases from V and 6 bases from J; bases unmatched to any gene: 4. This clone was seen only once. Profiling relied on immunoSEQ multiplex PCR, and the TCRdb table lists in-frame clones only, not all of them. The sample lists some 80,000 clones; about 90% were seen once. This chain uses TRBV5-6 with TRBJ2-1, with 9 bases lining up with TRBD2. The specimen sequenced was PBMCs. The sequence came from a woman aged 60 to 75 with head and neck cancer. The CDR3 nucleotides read TGTGCCAGCAGCTATAGCGGGAGAACCAATGAGCAGTTCTTC. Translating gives CASSYSGRTNEQFF.